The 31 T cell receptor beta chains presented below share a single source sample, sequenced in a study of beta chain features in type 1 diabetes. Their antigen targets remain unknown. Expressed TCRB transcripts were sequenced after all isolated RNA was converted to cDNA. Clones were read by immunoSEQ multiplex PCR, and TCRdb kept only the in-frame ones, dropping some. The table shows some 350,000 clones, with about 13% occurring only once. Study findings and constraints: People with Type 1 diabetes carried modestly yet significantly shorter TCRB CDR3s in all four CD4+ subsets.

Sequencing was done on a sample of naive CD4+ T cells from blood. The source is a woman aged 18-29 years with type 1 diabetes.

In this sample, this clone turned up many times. Here the CDR3 DNA reads TGCAGCCCGGAGTTTGGCGATACGCAGTATTTT. Translated, it gives CSPEFGDTQYF. The chain couples TRBV29-1 to TRBJ2-3, with D unresolved. V lost 8 bases and J lost 6, with 12 bases in between. The CDR3 spans 11 residues. CDR1 and CDR2 from the germline V gene are SQVTM and ANQGSEA.

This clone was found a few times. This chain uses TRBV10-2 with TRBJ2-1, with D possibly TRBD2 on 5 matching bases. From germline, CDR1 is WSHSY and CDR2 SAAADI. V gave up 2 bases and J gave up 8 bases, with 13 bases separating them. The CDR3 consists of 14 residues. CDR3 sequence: CASSELAASHEQFF. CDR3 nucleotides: TGCGCCAGCAGTGAGCTAGCCGCAAGCCATGAGCAGTTCTTC.

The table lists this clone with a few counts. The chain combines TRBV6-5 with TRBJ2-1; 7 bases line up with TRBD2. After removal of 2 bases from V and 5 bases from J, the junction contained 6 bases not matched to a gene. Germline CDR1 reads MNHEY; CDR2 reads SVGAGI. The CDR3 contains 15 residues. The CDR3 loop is CASSYVPSGDNEQFF. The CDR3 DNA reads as TGTGCCAGCAGTTACGTACCTAGCGGCGACAATGAGCAGTTCTTC.

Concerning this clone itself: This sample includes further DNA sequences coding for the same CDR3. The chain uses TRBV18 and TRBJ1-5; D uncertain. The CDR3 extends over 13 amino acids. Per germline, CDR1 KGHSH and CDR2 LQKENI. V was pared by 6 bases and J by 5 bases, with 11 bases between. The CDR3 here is CASSPGSDQPQHF. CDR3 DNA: TGTGCCAGCTCCCCCGGGAGCGATCAGCCCCAGCATTTT.

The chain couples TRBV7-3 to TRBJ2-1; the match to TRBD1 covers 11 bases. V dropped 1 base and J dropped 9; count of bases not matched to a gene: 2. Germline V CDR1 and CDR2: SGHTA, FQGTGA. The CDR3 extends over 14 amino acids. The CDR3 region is CASSLMGQGGEQFF. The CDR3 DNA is TGTGCCAGCAGCTTAATGGGACAGGGGGGTGAGCAGTTCTTC.

DNA of the CDR3: TGTGCCAGTAGTATATCGGTTAACTATGGCTACACCTTC. This translates into CASSISVNYGYTF. V and J are TRBV19 and TRBJ1-2; D remains unclear. Germline V gives CDR1 LNHDA, CDR2 SQIVND (reference sequence). The V end was cut by 2 bases, the J end by 1 base, with 5 bases between. The CDR3 has 13 amino acids.

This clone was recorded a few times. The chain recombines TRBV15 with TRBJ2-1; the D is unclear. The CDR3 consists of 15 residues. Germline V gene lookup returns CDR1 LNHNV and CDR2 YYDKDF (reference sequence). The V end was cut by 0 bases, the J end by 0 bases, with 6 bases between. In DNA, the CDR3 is TGTGCCACCAGCAGAGAGAGTAACTCCTACAATGAGCAGTTCTTC. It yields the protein CATSRESNSYNEQFF.

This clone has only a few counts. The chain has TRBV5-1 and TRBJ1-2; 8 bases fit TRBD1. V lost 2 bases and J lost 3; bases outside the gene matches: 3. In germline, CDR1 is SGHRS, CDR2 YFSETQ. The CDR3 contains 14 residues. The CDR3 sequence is CASSLRTGHYGYTF. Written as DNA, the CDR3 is TGCGCCAGCAGCTTACGGACAGGGCACTATGGCTACACCTTC.

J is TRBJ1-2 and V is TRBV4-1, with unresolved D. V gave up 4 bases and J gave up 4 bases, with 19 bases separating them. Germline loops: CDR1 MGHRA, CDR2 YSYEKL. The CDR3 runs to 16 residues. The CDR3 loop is CASSPVLRSLSYGYTF. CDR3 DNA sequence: TGCGCCAGCAGCCCTGTTCTCAGGTCTCTCTCCTATGGCTACACCTTC.

The CDR3 here is CASSLGSLAKNIQYF. Written as DNA, the CDR3 is TGTGCCAGCAGCCTCGGGAGTCTAGCCAAAAACATTCAGTACTTC. V is TRBV6-5 and J is TRBJ2-4; perhaps TRBD2 as D (6 bases). Germline V CDR1 and CDR2: MNHEY, SVGAGI. CDR3 length equals 15 residues. The ends were cut back, 6 bases at V and 0 bases at J, with 12 bases in the middle.

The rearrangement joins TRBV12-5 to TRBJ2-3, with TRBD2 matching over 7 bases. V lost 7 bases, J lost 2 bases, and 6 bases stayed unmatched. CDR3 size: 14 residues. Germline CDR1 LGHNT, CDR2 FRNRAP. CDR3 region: CASASRLATDTQYF. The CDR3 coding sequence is TGTGCTAGTGCCAGTCGACTAGCCACAGATACGCAGTATTTT.

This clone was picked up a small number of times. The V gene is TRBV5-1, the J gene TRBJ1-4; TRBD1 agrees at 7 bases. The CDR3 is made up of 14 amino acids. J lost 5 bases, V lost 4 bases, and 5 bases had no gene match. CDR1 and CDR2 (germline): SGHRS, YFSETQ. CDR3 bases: TGCGCCAGCAGCCAGGGACAGATGAATGAAAAACTGTTTTTT. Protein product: CASSQGQMNEKLFF.

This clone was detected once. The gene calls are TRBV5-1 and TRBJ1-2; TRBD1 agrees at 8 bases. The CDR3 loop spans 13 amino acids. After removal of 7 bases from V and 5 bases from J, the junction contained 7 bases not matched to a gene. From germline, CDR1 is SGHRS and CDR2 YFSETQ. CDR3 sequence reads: CASSTTGAYGYTF. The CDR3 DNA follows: TGCGCCAGCTCGACGACAGGGGCATATGGCTACACCTTC. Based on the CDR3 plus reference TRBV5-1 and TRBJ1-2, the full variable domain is KAGVTQTPRYLIKTRGQQVTLSCSPISGHRSVSWYQQTPGQGLQFLFEYFSETQRNKGNFPGRFSGRQFSNSRSEMNVSTLELGDSALYLCASSTTGAYGYTFGSGTRLTVV.

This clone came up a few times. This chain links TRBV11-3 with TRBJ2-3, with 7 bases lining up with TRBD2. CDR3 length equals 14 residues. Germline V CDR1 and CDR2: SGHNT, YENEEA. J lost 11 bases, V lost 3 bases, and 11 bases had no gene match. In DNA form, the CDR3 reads TGTGCCAGCAGCTTCATTAGCGGGCGCTCAGGGCAGTATTTT. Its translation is CASSFISGRSGQYF.

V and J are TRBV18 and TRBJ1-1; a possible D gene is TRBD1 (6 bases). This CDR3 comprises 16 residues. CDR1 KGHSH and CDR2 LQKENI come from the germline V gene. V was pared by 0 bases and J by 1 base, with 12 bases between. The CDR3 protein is CASSPPQLTGNTEAFF. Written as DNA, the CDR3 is TGTGCCAGCTCACCACCCCAATTGACAGGGAACACTGAAGCTTTCTTT.

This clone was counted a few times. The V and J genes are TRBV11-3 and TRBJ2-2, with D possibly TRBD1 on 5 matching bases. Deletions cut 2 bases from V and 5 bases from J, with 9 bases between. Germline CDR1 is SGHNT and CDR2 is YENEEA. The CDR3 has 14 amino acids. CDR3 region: CASSLRPGTGELFF. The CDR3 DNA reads TGTGCCAGCAGCTTACGGCCAGGGACCGGGGAGCTGTTTTTT.

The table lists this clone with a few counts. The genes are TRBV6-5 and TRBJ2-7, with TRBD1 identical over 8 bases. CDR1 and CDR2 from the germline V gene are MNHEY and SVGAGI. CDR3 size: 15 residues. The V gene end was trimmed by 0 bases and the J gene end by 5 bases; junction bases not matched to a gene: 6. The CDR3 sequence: CASSYSIQGAHEQYF. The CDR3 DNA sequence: TGTGCCAGCAGTTACTCGATTCAGGGGGCCCACGAGCAGTACTTC.

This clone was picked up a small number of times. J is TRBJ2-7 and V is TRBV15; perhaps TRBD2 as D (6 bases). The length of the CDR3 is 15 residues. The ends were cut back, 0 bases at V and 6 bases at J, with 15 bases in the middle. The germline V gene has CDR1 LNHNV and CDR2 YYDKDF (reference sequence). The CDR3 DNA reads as TGTGCCACCAGCAGAGATTTAGCAGGAGGGCGCGAGCAGTACTTC. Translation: CATSRDLAGGREQYF. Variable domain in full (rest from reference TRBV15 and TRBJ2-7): DAMVIQNPRYQVTQFGKPVTLSCSQTLNHNVMYWYQQKSSQAPKLLFHYYDKDFNNEADTPDNFQSRRPNTSFCFLDIRSPGLGDTAMYLCATSRDLAGGREQYFGPGTRLTVT.

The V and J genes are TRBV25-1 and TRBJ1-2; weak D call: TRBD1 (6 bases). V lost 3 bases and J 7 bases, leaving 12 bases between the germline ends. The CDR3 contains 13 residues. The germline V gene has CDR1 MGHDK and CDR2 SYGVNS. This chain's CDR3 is CASSDTGMAGYTF. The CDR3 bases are TGTGCCAGCAGTGATACAGGGATGGCTGGCTACACCTTC.

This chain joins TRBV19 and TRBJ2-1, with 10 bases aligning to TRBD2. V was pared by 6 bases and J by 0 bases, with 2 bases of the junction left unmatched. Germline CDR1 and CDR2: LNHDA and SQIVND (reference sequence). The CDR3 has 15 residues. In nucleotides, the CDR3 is TGTGCCAGTAGCCCTAGCGGGAGCTCCTACAATGAGCAGTTCTTC. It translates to CASSPSGSSYNEQFF.

CDR3 loop: CASSQDPGWKGAEGYTF. The CDR3 DNA reads TGCGCCAGCAGCCAAGACCCTGGGTGGAAGGGGGCGGAAGGCTACACCTTC. The rearrangement joins TRBV4-3 to TRBJ1-2, with 7 bases aligning to TRBD1. The CDR3 extends over 17 amino acids. Germline CDR1 and CDR2: LGHNA and YSLEER. The V and J ends lost 0 bases and 8 bases, in that order; junction bases with no gene match: 15.

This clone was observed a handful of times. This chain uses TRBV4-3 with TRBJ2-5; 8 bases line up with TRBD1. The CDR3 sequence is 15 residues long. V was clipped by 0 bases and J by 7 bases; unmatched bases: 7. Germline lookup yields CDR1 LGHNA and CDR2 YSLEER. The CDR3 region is CASSQDGQGLGTQYF. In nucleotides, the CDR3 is TGCGCCAGCAGCCAAGACGGACAGGGTCTGGGGACCCAGTACTTC.

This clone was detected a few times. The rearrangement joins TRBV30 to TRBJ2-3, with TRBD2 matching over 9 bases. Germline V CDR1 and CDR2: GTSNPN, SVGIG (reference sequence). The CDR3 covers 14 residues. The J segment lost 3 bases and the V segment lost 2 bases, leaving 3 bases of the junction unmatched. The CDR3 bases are TGTGCCTGGAGTTTTAGCGGGAGTACAGATACGCAGTATTTT. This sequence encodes CAWSFSGSTDTQYF.

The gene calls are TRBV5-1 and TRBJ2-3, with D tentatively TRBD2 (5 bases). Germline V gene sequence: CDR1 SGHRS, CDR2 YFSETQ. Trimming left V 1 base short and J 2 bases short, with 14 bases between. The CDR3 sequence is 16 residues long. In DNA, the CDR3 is TGCGCCAGCAGCTTGACGTCTAGCCACTTCACAGATACGCAGTATTTT. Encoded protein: CASSLTSSHFTDTQYF.

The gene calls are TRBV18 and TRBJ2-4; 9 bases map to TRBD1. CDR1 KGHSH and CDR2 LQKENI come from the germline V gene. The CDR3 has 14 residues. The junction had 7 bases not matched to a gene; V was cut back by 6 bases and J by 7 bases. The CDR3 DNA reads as TGTGCCAGCTCCCGGGACAGGGTACAGAACATTCAGTACTTC. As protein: CASSRDRVQNIQYF.

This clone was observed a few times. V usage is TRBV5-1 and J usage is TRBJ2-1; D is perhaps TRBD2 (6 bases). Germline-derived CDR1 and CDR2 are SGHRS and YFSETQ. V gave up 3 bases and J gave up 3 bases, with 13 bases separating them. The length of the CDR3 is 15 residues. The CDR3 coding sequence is TGCGCCAGCAGCTCTAGCGAGAGTGACTACAATGAGCAGTTCTTC. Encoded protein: CASSSSESDYNEQFF.

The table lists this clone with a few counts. CDR3 in DNA: TGCGCCAGCAGCTTGGGCACAGGTGGATATGGCTACACCTTC. This encodes CASSLGTGGYGYTF. This chain connects TRBV5-1 to TRBJ1-2; D is perhaps TRBD1 (5 bases). CDR3 length: 14 amino acids. Germline loops: CDR1 SGHRS, CDR2 YFSETQ. The V and J ends lost 0 bases and 5 bases respectively, with 11 bases between them.

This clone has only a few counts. This CDR3 is CASSPSQVTGELFF. Here the CDR3 DNA reads TGTGCCAGCAGCCCCTCACAGGTTACCGGGGAGCTGTTTTTT. V gene TRBV2 combines with J gene TRBJ2-2; a possible D gene is TRBD1 (5 bases). Trimming shortened V by 6 bases and J by 5 bases, and 13 bases separated the two germline ends. Germline values: CDR1 SNHLY, CDR2 FYNNEI. The CDR3 totals 14 residues.

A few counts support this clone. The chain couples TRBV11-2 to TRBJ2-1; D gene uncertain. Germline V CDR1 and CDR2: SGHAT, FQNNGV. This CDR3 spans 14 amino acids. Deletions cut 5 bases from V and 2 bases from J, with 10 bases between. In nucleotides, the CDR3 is TGTGCCAGCAGCCAATCCAGCGCCTACAATGAGCAGTTCTTC. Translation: CASSQSSAYNEQFF.

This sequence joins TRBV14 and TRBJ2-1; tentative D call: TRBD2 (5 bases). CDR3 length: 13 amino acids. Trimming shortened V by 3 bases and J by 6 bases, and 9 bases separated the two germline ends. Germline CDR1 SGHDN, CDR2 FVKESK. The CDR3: CASSQWTRNEQFF. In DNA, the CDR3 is TGTGCCAGCAGCCAGTGGACTCGCAATGAGCAGTTCTTC. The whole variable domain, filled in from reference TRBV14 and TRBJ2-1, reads EAGVTQFPSHSVIEKGQTVTLRCDPISGHDNLYWYRRVMGKEIKFLLHFVKESKQDESGMPNNRFLAERTGGTYSTLKVQPAELEDSGVYFCASSQWTRNEQFFGPGTRLTVL.

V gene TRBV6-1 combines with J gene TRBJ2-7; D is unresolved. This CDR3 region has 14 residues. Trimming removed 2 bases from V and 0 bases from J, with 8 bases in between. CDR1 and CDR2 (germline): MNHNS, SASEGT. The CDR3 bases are TGTGCCAGCAGTGAACAGATTATCTCCTACGAGCAGTACTTC. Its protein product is CASSEQIISYEQYF.